This T cell receptor (beta chain) derives from a study of neurological immune-mediated disorders (dated by TCRdb to the late 2010s). In terms of the full investigation: Among the 34 multiple sclerosis patients, approximately 31 had relapsing-remitting MS and 3 had secondary progressive MS. Alongside PBMC samples, the set of about 100 TCR-beta libraries contained longitudinal samples, technical triplicates, and paired CD4+ and CD8+ T-cell subsets that had been sorted. The study compared peripheral blood TCR-beta repertoires of HTLV-I-associated myelopathy (HAM/TSP) patients, multiple sclerosis patients and healthy controls using UMI-based sequencing. The cohort comprised around 70 subjects: 14 HAM/TSP patients, 35 or so multiple sclerosis patients and around 20 healthy controls.

For unsorted PBMC libraries, 2 million PBMCs were used after storage in RNAlater at -80 degrees C until RNA extraction. The multiple sclerosis patients were enrolled in a US clinical protocol that used magnetic resonance imaging to evaluate disease progression. Peripheral blood was subjected to Ficoll-Hypaque density gradient centrifugation to isolate PBMCs, which were then cryopreserved in liquid nitrogen. Beyond this particular receptor, the publication reports: Repertoires from 18 of 34 MS patients were grouped by phylogenetic analysis into a cluster of related CDR3 sequences, suggesting a possible repertoire-level signature. Expanded clones from different subjects shared no identical CDR3 amino acid sequences, which suggests that TCR-beta repertoires were private in all groups. The MS cluster was not associated with any clinical or MRI features, and the authors stated that larger cohorts are needed. The highest TCR clonal expansion was observed in HAM/TSP patients, whereas the lowest was observed in MS patients, even when compared with healthy controls.

There are 13 amino acids in the CDR3, from cysteine to phenylalanine inclusive. The sequence is cut down to CDR3 DNA, 39 bases in frame from base 1. CDR1 and CDR2 (SEHNR, FQNEAQ) derive from the germline V gene (reference sequence). V is cut by 1 base and J by 5 bases, and the space between the germline ends is 6 bases. Of note for this clonotype: This receptor's antigen is unknown. No much larger clone exists at a distance of one base, and base qualities are not known.

cDNA synthesis used template-switch 5'RACE with a primer carrying a 10-nucleotide random unique molecular identifier tagging each TCR transcript. Over 190 million TCR-beta sequences, covering 15-18 subjects, were produced in each sequencing run. The RNeasy kit was used to extract total RNA. The KAPA Real-time Library Amplification kit was used to amplify TCR-beta VDJ regions with primers for the TCR constant region and the 5'RACE anchor. A first PCR added sample indexes and Illumina adaptors, after which a second PCR increased the library yield. The roughly 650 bp TCR product was size-selected on a 2% E-gel SizeSelection system after Ampure bead purification. Before pooling, libraries had their quality checked on a Bioanalyzer, their concentration measured with Qubit, and their quantity determined with the Kapa Library Quantification kit. Paired-end 2 x 150 bp sequencing of the libraries was performed on an Illumina HiSeq 2500. To increase sequence diversity, about 25-31% phiX was spiked into each library pool. The study's own analysis went as follows. Quality-filtered reads were processed with the UMI-based MiGEC pipeline, which removed over 85% of raw TCR sequences during error correction. IMGT germline references were used for aligning VDJ genes, and each clonotype was defined as a unique CDR3 amino acid sequence together with its V-J genes. Clonal expansion, Shannon diversity and CDR3 relatedness (CalcPairwiseDistances, ClusterSamples) were evaluated with VDJtools, and phylogenetic trees were built with CLCbio workbench. Using coefficient-of-variation modelling across technical triplicates, the study counted a clone as expanded if it had at least 8 unique UMIs. TCRdb handled the public reads itself, with Q25 trimming in fastp and clone calling in MiXCR, and kept productive beta chains. Rows are unified per CDR3 protein, each entry keeping the most common DNA and genes. Clone size and V and J calls follow TCRdb, not the original study. In this sample the table shows about 66,000 distinct CDR3 sequences, 4.5% of which occur a single time. In total, the top ten clones hold approximately 6.9% of the sample.

Here the chain combines TRBV7-9 and TRBJ2-1, with the identity of the D gene unclear. The TCR was taken from a young man with multiple sclerosis. The sample was PBMCs. Here the CDR3 is given as CASSLGSNNEQFF. The DNA sequence follows: TGTGCCAGCAGCTTAGGCAGTAACAATGAGCAGTTCTTC.